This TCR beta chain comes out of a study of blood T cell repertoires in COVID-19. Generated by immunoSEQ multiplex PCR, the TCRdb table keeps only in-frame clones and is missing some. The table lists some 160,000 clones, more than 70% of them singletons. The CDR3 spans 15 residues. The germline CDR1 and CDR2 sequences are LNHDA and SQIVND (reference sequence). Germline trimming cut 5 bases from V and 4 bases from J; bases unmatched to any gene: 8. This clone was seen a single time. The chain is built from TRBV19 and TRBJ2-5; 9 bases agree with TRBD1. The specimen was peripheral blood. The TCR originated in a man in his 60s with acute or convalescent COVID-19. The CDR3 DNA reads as TGTGCCAGTAGTCGGACAGGGGCCCCCGGAGAGACCCAGTACTTC. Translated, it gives CASSRTGAPGETQYF. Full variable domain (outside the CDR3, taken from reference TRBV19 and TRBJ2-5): DGGITQSPKYLFRKEGQNVTLSCEQNLNHDAMYWYRQDPGQGLRLIYYSQIVNDFQKGDIAEGYSVSREKKESFPLTVTSAQKNPTAFYLCASSRTGAPGETQYFGPGTRLLVL.